This paragraph reports one T cell receptor (beta chain). A case of COVID-19 had been met by exposed participants within 2 weeks before study entry. This entry comes from a study of blood T cell repertoires in COVID-19. Study information: Samples representing acute and convalescent COVID-19 were sourced from the United States, Italy and Spain.

V was trimmed by 7 bases and J by 1 base, leaving 13 bases between them. Germline-derived CDR1 and CDR2 are SGHTA and FQGNSA. This CDR3 comprises 14 residues. In the authors' workflow: Amplifying reference gene primers gave estimates of nucleated cell counts. The data were produced by immunoSEQ multiplex PCR, yet TCRdb's version contains in-frame clones alone and is incomplete. V and J calls and clone size are as listed in that table; D and trimming were resolved from the DNA. The table shows 150,000 or so clones, with over 80% occurring only once. Sequenced sample: PBMCs or T cells enriched from blood (not recorded which). This receptor was identified in a man between 65 and 85 years old who had been exposed to COVID-19. The J gene is TRBJ1-2, the V gene TRBV7-2; TRBD1 might be the D (5 bases). The DNA for the CDR3 is TGTGCCAGCAACCCTGATCAGGGTAACTATGGCTACACCTTC. The encoded protein is CASNPDQGNYGYTF.